This T cell receptor beta chain stems from a study of beta chain features in type 1 diabetes. Study-wide findings and caveats: Resolution of whether HLA type affects TCRB rearrangement was not achieved here.

As regards this clone: Its target is not known.

Expressed TCRB transcripts were sequenced because the isolated RNA had all been reverse transcribed beforehand. The average read count of naive, central memory and regulatory T cell samples was approximately 4 million. Method: immunoSEQ multiplex PCR; TCRdb's copy keeps in-frame clones and lacks some. The sample records 250,000 to 350,000 clones, 14% being singletons. One heparinised draw of blood, averaging roughly 120 mL, came from each donor. Sorting produced populations that all topped 98% purity. This CDR3 spans 13 amino acids. V dropped 4 bases and J dropped 7; count of bases not matched to a gene: 8. Germline lookup yields CDR1 SQVTM and CDR2 ANQGSEA.

This sequence was found in a man aged 30 to 45 in good health. The specimen was central memory CD4+ T cells from blood. V is TRBV29-1 and J is TRBJ2-7; 9 nucleotides agree with TRBD1. In nucleotides, the CDR3 is TGCAGCGTTGGGGGACAGGGTGAGGGAGAGCAGTACGTC. This translates into CSVGGQGEGEQYV.